This TCR beta chain appears in the sequencing data of a study of T-cell reconstitution after alpha-beta-depleted transplantation in children. The ends were cut back, 4 bases at V and 4 bases at J, with 14 bases in the middle. CDR3 length: 13 amino acids. Per germline, CDR1 GTSNPN and CDR2 SVGIG (reference sequence). Preparation of the TCRbeta library involved a method that used unique molecular identifiers. TCRdb processed the PCR reads anew with MiXCR; each CDR3 protein has one entry. The sample records around 380,000 distinct CDR3 sequences, roughly 10% being singletons. The receptor was isolated from a human donor who donated a stem cell graft to a child with acute myeloid leukemia. The chain links TRBV30 to TRBJ2-7; D tentatively reads TRBD1 or TRBD2 (7 bases each). Sequencing was performed on PBMCs from the stem cell graft donor, taken from the stem cell graft. The chain's CDR3 is CAWKGRGGYEQYF. The CDR3 DNA follows: TGTGCCTGGAAGGGCAGGGGGGGTTACGAGCAGTACTTC.